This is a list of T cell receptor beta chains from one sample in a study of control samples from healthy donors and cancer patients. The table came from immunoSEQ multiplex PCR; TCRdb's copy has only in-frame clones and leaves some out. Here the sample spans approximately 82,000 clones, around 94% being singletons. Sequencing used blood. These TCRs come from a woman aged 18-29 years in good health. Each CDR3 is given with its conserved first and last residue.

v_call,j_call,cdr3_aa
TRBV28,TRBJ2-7,CASSPGTSGGNEQYF
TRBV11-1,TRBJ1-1,CASSKRVGGTEAFF
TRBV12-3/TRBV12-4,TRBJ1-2,CASSPPPTF
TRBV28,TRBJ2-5,CASSGDRAQETQYF
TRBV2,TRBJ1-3,CASSWTSGNTIYF
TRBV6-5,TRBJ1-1,CASDRTGEDTEAFF
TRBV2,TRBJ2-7,CASSEAGGGREGRGEQYF
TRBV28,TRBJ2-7,CASSSDPGQQYF
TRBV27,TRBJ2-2,CASSFPGTGELFF
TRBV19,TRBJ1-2,CASSPTLRGGNYGYTF
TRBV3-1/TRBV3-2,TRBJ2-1,CASSRGPNEQFF
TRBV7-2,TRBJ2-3,CASSLGVSDTQYF
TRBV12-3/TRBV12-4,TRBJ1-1,CASSWSPNTEAFF
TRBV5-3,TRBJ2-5,CARSLGQGKETQYF
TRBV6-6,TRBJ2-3,CASTHSGRVGTDTQYF
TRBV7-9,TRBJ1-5,CASSFGTGFNQPQHF
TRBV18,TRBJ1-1,CASRTGNTEAFF
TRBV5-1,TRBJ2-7,CASSSAYEQYF
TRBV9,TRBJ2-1,CASSVEGTTNNEQFF
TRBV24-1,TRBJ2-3,CATRAGGWTDTQYF
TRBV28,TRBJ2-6,CASSFSRGFSGANVLTF
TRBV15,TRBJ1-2,CATSTGGSNYGYTF
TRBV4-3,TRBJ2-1,CASSQEWLAGYNEQFF
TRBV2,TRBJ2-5,CASSGPPVAGGLETQYF
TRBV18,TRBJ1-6,CASSADRGGNSPLHF
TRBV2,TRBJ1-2,CASRGQGARVGGYTF
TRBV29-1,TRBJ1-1,CSVIQGRSMNTEAFF
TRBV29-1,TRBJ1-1,CSVEGDTEAFF
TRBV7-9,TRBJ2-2,CASSSGLAIGELFF
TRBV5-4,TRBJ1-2,CASSLVVSHGYTF
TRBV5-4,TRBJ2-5,CASSLGQETQYF
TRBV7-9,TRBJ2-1,CASSWRPGTSLPDEQFF
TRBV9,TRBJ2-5,CASSKTLGQVQETQYF
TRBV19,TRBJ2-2,CASIPGLAGATGELFF
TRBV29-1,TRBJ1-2,CSVVLGNYGYTF
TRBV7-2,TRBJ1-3,CASSLAGQGGNTIYF
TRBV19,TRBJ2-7,CASQRDRGYEQYF
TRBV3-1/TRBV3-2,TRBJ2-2,CASSQVRGLHPPGSCFF
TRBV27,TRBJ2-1,CASSLWDEQFF
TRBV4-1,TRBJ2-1,CASSQVIVRNEQFF
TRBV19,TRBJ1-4,CASSPMLRGSYEKLFF
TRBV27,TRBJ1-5,CVSQGYSNQPQHF
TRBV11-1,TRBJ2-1,CASSLDAGGQAREFF
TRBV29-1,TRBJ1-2,CSVEGDYGYTF
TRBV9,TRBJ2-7,CASSADVQGINEQYF
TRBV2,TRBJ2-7,CASGGQGVGEQYF
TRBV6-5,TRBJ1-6,CASSYSIGHYNSPLHF
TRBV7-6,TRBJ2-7,CASIIPLAGVLWSSYEQYF
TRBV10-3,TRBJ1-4,CASRTGATNEKLFF
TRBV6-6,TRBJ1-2,CASSRRPTGINGYTF
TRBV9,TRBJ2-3,CASSVDSGLPREDTQYF
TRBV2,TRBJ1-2,CASRGTGAHWGYTF
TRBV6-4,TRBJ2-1,CASSASGTGGNEQFF
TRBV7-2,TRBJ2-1,CASRWTGVVNEQFF
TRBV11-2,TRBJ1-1,CASSLEVRGAWTEAFF
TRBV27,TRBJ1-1,CASSLSGGRTEAFF
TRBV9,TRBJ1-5,CASSVGPVQGGNQPQHF
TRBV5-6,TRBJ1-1,CASSLGVAGTEAFF
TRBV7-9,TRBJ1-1,CASSVTINTEAFF